This T cell receptor beta chain derives from a study of cytomegalovirus exposure and HLA in healthy donors. This clone was detected only once. Its antigen remains unknown. The PCR employed 60 Vbeta primers together with 13 Jbeta primers. Some clones are missing from TCRdb's copy, which holds only in-frame ones; the method was immunoSEQ multiplex PCR. Found here are roughly 98,000 clones, over 75% of them singletons; the top ten hold around 3%. CDR3 size: 16 residues. Trimming cost V 5 bases and J 4 bases, with 21 bases left between them. The germline gives CDR1 SGHTA, CDR2 FQGNSA. General observations from the study: It was likely that a cluster of highly shared sequence variants was a sequencing artifact.

The V call is TRBV7-2, the J call TRBJ2-7, with D maybe TRBD2 (6 bases). The receptor was derived from a man aged 35 to 55 in good health and CMV-seronegative. Sequences were obtained from PBMCs. The CDR3 protein is CASSPGGTRGRYEQYF. As DNA, the CDR3 is TGTGCCAGCAGCCCAGGTGGGACTCGGGGCCGGTACGAGCAGTACTTC.